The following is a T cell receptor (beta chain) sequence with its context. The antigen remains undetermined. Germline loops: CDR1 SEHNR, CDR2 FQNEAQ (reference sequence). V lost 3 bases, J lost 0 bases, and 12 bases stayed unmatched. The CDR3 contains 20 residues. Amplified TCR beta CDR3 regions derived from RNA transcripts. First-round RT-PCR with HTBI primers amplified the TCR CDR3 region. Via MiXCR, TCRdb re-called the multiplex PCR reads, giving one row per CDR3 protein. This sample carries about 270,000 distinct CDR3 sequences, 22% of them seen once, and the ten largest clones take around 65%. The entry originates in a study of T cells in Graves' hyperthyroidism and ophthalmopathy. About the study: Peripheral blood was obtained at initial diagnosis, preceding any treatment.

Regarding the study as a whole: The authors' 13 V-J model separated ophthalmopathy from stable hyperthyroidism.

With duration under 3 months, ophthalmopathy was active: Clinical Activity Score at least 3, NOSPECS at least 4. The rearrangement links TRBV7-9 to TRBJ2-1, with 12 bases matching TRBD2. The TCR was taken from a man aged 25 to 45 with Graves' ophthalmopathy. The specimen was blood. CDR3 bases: TGTGCCAGCAGCTTCCGACTAGCGGGAGCTACTCTAAGCTCCTACAATGAGCAGTTCTTC. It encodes CASSFRLAGATLSSYNEQFF.